The 8 T cell receptor beta chains reported below all come from one sample, sequenced in a study of cytotoxic CD8 clonotypes in ibrutinib-treated CLL. Assay: immunoSEQ multiplex PCR; the TCRdb copy retains only in-frame clones and omits some. This sample has hundreds of thousands of clones; less than 75% occur once, and the top ten carry about 16%. The sample was PBMCs, taken after 24 months of ibrutinib treatment. The source of these receptors is a human donor with chronic lymphocytic leukemia.

This chain links TRBV29-1 with TRBJ2-7; the D gene is possibly TRBD1 (5 bases). Trimming took 4 bases from V and 6 from J, leaving 13 bases between them. In germline, CDR1 is SQVTM, CDR2 ANQGSEA. The length of the CDR3 is 12 residues. The CDR3 reads CSVAGAATEQYF. The CDR3, as DNA: TGCAGCGTTGCTGGGGCAGCTACCGAGCAGTACTTC.

V and J are TRBV6-5 and TRBJ2-7, with D maybe TRBD1 (5 bases). CDR3 size: 15 residues. Trimming took 6 bases from V and 0 from J, leaving 15 bases between them. CDR1 is MNHEY and CDR2 is SVGAGI in the germline V gene. CDR3: CASSPAQDTSYEQYF. DNA of the CDR3: TGTGCCAGCAGCCCTGCGCAGGACACCTCCTACGAGCAGTACTTC.

This clone was observed once. The chain joins TRBV5-1 to TRBJ2-5; TRBD1 agrees at 7 bases. Germline V gene sequence: CDR1 SGHRS, CDR2 YFSETQ. This CDR3 comprises 16 residues. V shed 3 bases, J shed 1 base, and the junction held 9 bases outside the gene matches. This CDR3 reads CASSSAGTAIQETQYF. In DNA, the CDR3 is TGCGCCAGCAGCTCGGCCGGGACAGCGATCCAAGAGACCCAGTACTTC.

The rearrangement links TRBV19 to TRBJ2-7, with a tentative D call TRBD2 (6 bases). Trimming left V 10 bases short and J 2 bases short, with 12 bases between. Germline CDR1 LNHDA, CDR2 SQIVND (reference sequence). The CDR3 has 12 residues. CDR3 loop: CATRGGTYEQYF. CDR3 DNA: TGTGCCACTCGTGGGGGGACCTACGAGCAGTACTTC.

The V call is TRBV5-1, the J call TRBJ2-5; a weak D match, TRBD2 (6 bases). This CDR3 contains 15 residues. Trimming shortened V by 5 bases and J by 3 bases, and 17 bases separated the two germline ends. CDR1 is SGHRS and CDR2 is YFSETQ in the germline V gene. CDR3 amino acids: CASRVRGSREETQYF. The CDR3 nucleotides are TGCGCCAGCAGAGTCCGGGGGTCGAGGGAAGAGACCCAGTACTTC.

The chain joins TRBV7-9 to TRBJ1-5; 8 bases are shared with TRBD1. CDR1 SEHNR and CDR2 FQNEAQ come from the germline V gene (reference sequence). The CDR3 is 12 residues long. V shed 7 bases, J shed 7 bases, and the junction held 3 bases outside the gene matches. CDR3 nucleotide sequence: TGTGCCAGCAACCAGGGGGCCCAGCCCCAGCATTTT. Translated: CASNQGAQPQHF.

This clone was detected only a few times. The chain carries TRBV6-5 and TRBJ1-2; 8 bases are shared with TRBD1. Germline V lookup: CDR1 MNHEY, CDR2 SVGAGI. CDR3 length: 15 residues. The junction had 9 bases not matched to a gene; V was cut back by 5 bases and J by 4 bases. The CDR3 is CASSPSDRVGYGYTF. The DNA of the CDR3 is TGTGCCAGCAGTCCCTCGGACAGGGTGGGCTATGGCTACACCTTC.

The chain recombines TRBV27 with TRBJ1-1; D is uncertain. Trimming removed 6 bases from V and 4 bases from J, with 12 bases in between. Germline V CDR1 and CDR2: MNHEY, SMNVEV (reference sequence). CDR3 size: 13 residues. CDR3 residues: CASRTLGITEAFF. The CDR3 DNA is TGTGCCAGCAGGACACTGGGGATCACTGAAGCTTTCTTT.